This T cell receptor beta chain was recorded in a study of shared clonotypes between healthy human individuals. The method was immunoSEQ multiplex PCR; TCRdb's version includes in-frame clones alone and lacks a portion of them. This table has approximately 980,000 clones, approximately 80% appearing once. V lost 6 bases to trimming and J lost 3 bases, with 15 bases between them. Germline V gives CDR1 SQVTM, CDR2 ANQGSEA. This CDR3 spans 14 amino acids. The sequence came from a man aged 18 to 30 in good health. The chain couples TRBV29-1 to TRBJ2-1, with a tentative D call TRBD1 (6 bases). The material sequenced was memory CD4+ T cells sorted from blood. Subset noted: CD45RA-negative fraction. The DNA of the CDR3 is TGCAGCGTCGGCATTGGCAGGGGCTACAATGAGCAGTTCTTC. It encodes CSVGIGRGYNEQFF.